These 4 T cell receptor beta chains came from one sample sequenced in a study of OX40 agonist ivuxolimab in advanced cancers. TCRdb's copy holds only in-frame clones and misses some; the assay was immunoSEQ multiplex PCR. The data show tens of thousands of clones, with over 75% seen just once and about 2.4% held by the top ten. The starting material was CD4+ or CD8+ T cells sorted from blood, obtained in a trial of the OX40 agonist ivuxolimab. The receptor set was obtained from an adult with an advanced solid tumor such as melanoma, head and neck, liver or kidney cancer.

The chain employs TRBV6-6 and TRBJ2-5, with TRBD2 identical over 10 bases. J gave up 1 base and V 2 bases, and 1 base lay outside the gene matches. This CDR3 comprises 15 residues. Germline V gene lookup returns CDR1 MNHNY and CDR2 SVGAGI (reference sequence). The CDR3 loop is CASSYRTSGQETQYF. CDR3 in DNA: TGTGCCAGCAGTTACCGGACTAGCGGCCAAGAGACCCAGTACTTC.

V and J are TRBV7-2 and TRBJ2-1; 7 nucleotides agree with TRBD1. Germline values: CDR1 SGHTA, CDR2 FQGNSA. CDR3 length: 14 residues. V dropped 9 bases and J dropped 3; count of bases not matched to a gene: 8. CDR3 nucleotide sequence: TGTGCCAGTACTGACAGGGCCAGCTACAATGAGCAGTTCTTC. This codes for CASTDRASYNEQFF.

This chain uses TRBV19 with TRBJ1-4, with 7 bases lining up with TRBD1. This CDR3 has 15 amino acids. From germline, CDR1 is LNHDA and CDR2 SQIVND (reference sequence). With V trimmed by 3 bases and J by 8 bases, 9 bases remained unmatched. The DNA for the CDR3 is TGTGCCAGTAGTATTAGCCGGGACAGAAGAGAAAAACTGTTTTTT. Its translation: CASSISRDRREKLFF.

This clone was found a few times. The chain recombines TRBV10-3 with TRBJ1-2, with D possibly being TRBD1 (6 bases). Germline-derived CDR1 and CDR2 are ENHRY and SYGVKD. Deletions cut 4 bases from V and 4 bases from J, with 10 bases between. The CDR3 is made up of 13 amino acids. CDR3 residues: CAISGKQGYGYTF. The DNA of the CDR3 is TGTGCCATCAGTGGGAAACAGGGCTATGGCTACACCTTC.